One sample yielded the 27 T cell receptor beta chains listed below, sequenced in a study of molecular identifiers for immune sequencing clone quantification. TCRdb recomputed calls from the PCR reads with MiXCR, one row per CDR3 protein. In the table there are over 70,000 distinct CDR3 sequences, 20% to 25% of which are singletons. The material sequenced was naive CD8+ T cells from blood, with Jurkat cell RNA spiked in. Sample subset: FACS-sorted CD8+CD4-CCR7+CD45RA+ naive T cells. Every receptor here comes from a human donor in good health. Some libraries in this study had Jurkat cell RNA spiked in.

Of note for this clonotype: Being one base from a much bigger clone, this may be a read error. DNA for the CDR3: TGTGCCAGCAGCGAAAGTTGGGAATCGGACGAGCAGTACTTC. Translated, it gives CASSESWESDEQYF. The chain uses TRBV12-3 or TRBV12-4 and TRBJ2-7, with unresolved D. With 6 bases removed from V and 5 bases from J, the gap between germline ends came to 17 bases. The CDR3 consists of 14 residues.

This clonotype was detected a few times. V and J are TRBV27 and TRBJ1-1; TRBD1 agrees at 8 bases. Germline V gene sequence: CDR1 MNHEY, CDR2 SMNVEV (reference sequence). This CDR3 is 14 amino acids long. V shed 4 bases, J shed 7 bases, and the junction held 8 bases outside the gene matches. The CDR3 DNA follows: TGTGCCAGCAGTTCGGCACCCGGGACAGGTGAAGCTTTCTTT. Amino acids: CASSSAPGTGEAFF.

As concerns this clonotype: A much larger clone lies a single base off, so this may be a read error. The chain carries TRBV7-6 and TRBJ1-1; D unresolved. Trimming pared 4 bases from V and 5 bases from J, leaving 17 bases between. This CDR3 is 15 amino acids long. Germline V lookup: CDR1 SGHVS, CDR2 FNYEAQ. As DNA, the CDR3 is TGTGCCAGCAGCTACTCGACGGGGTCGGGGACTGAAGCTTTCTTT. As protein: CASSYSTGSGTEAFF. Variable domain in full (rest from reference TRBV7-6 and TRBJ1-1): GAGVSQSPRYKVTKRGQDVALRCDPISGHVSLYWYRQALGQGPEFLTYFNYEAQQDKSGLPNDRFSAERPEGSISTLTIQRTEQRDSAMYRCASSYSTGSGTEAFFGQGTRLTVV.

This clonotype was found many times. This chain connects TRBV7-9 to TRBJ2-7; TRBD1 agrees at 9 bases. Germline V CDR1 and CDR2: SEHNR, FQNEAQ (reference sequence). This CDR3 has 16 residues. Germline trimming cut 3 bases from V and 2 bases from J; bases unmatched to any gene: 8. The CDR3 DNA reads as TGTGCCAGCAGCTTGGGACAGGGAATAGAAGCCTACGAGCAGTACTTC. This translates into CASSLGQGIEAYEQYF.

This clonotype was seen ten or more times. The chain recombines TRBV28 with TRBJ1-4, with D unresolved. Germline V gene lookup returns CDR1 MDHEN and CDR2 SYDVKM. This CDR3 contains 15 residues. V dropped 6 bases and J dropped 0 bases, with 11 bases sitting between them. In DNA, the CDR3 is TGTGCCAGCAGAGGCGAGTGGGCAACTAATGAAAAACTGTTTTTT. Translated, it gives CASRGEWATNEKLFF.

This chain joins TRBV19 and TRBJ2-3, with D possibly matching TRBD2 (6 bases). The CDR3 spans 16 residues. V was trimmed by 3 bases and J by 2 bases, leaving 15 bases between them. Germline V gives CDR1 LNHDA, CDR2 SQIVND (reference sequence). CDR3 protein: CASSIRTNGYTDTQYF. Written as DNA, the CDR3 is TGTGCCAGTAGTATCCGGACTAACGGATACACAGATACGCAGTATTTT.

The J gene is TRBJ2-1, the V gene TRBV19, with D possibly TRBD2 on 6 matching bases. V was clipped by 5 bases and J by 1 base, with 15 bases between them. The CDR3 extends over 16 amino acids. Germline lookup yields CDR1 LNHDA and CDR2 SQIVND (reference sequence). This CDR3 reads CASSEVAGSSYNEQFF. The CDR3 region has the DNA TGTGCCAGTAGTGAAGTCGCGGGATCGTCCTACAATGAGCAGTTCTTC.

In its sample, this clonotype was seen a few times. The J gene is TRBJ2-1, the V gene TRBV18, with TRBD2 matching over 8 bases. The germline V gene encodes CDR1 KGHSH and CDR2 LQKENI. Trimming cost V 5 bases and J 7 bases; bases outside gene matches: 13. The CDR3 totals 16 residues. CDR3 nucleotides: TGTGCCAGCTCAGGGTTCGCGGGGGGCATGAATAATGAGCAGTTCTTC. It specifies CASSGFAGGMNNEQFF.

Remarks on this clonotype: Germline and junction disagree at one end, which may indicate a read error. The chain has TRBV27 and TRBJ2-2; the match to TRBD1 covers 8 bases. The CDR3 sequence is 16 residues long. Germline loops: CDR1 MNHEY, CDR2 SMNVEV (reference sequence). This CDR3 is CASSLGAGGFTGELYF. CDR3 DNA: TGTGCCAGCAGTTTAGGCGCAGGGGGCTTCACCGGGGAGCTGTATTTT.

This clonotype appeared many times. The chain carries TRBV4-3 and TRBJ2-7, with D hard to call. Germline CDR1 LGHNA, CDR2 YSLEER. The V and J ends lost 0 bases and 0 bases respectively, with 6 bases between them. CDR3 length: 14 residues. The chain's CDR3 is CASSQEDASYEQYF. The CDR3 DNA reads TGCGCCAGCAGCCAAGAGGACGCCTCCTACGAGCAGTACTTC.

V and J are TRBV19 and TRBJ2-7; possible D gene TRBD1, 5 bases. V gave up 6 bases and J gave up 8 bases, with 20 bases separating them. CDR1 and CDR2 from the germline V gene are LNHDA and SQIVND (reference sequence). The CDR3 sequence is 14 residues long. The CDR3 reads CASSEEPVRAKQYF. The CDR3 DNA is TGTGCCAGTAGCGAGGAGCCAGTCAGGGCCAAGCAGTACTTC.

With regard to this clonotype: A single base separates this from a much larger clone, so it may be a read error. This rearrangement joins TRBV6-2 or TRBV6-3 to TRBJ1-1; D ambiguous. V lost 8 bases and J 9 bases, leaving 22 bases between the germline ends. Per the germline V gene, CDR1 is MNHEY and CDR2 is SVGEGT. The CDR3 contains 14 residues. The CDR3 bases are TGTGCCAGCTCCGACCCAACAACGGGAGCTCAAGCTTTCTTT. Amino acid sequence: CASSDPTTGAQAFF.

This clonotype appeared many times. This chain joins TRBV12-3 or TRBV12-4 and TRBJ2-6; D tentatively reads TRBD1 or TRBD2 (5 bases each). The length of the CDR3 is 17 residues. Trimming pared 1 base from V and 0 bases from J, leaving 10 bases between. The CDR3 sequence: CASSLGGAGSGANVLTF. For the CDR3, the DNA is TGTGCCAGCAGTTTAGGAGGGGCCGGCTCTGGGGCCAACGTCCTGACTTTC.

This clonotype was seen repeatedly, ten times or more. The chain recombines TRBV19 with TRBJ2-3, with 11 bases lining up with TRBD2. Germline lookup yields CDR1 LNHDA and CDR2 SQIVND (reference sequence). Losses at the gene ends were 4 bases for V and 2 bases for J; bases not matched to a gene: 5. The CDR3 covers 16 residues. CDR3 in DNA: TGTGCCAGTAGTAATCGACTAGCGGGGCACACAGATACGCAGTATTTT. It specifies CASSNRLAGHTDTQYF.

The table lists this clonotype with many counts. The chain recombines TRBV13 with TRBJ1-1; D gene unclear. The CDR3 is 13 residues long. With 3 bases removed from V and 3 bases from J, the gap between germline ends came to 8 bases. Germline V lookup: CDR1 PRHDT, CDR2 FYEKMQ (reference sequence). The CDR3 bases are TGTGCCAGCAGCTTCTCGGCAGACACTGAAGCTTTCTTT. Encoded protein: CASSFSADTEAFF.

This clonotype was seen many times. This rearrangement joins TRBV5-3 to TRBJ2-6, with 7 bases matching TRBD1. TRBV5-3 is given ORF status, its function remaining uncertain. Trimming at V came to 4 bases and at J to 0 bases, leaving 10 bases not matched to a gene. This CDR3 region has 18 residues. CDR3 sequence: CARSPARDSNSGANVLTF. CDR3 bases: TGTGCCAGAAGCCCCGCAAGGGACAGCAACTCTGGGGCCAACGTCCTGACTTTC.

V and J are TRBV6-5 and TRBJ2-1, with 11 bases that match TRBD1. CDR1 and CDR2 (germline): MNHEY, SVGAGI. The V and J ends lost 2 bases and 9 bases, in that order; junction bases with no gene match: 6. This CDR3 region has 15 residues. This chain's CDR3 is CASSYRDRGDTEQFF. CDR3 DNA sequence: TGTGCCAGCAGTTACCGGGACAGGGGGGACACTGAGCAGTTCTTC.

About this clonotype itself: A read error is likely, as this CDR3 ends without the conserved phenylalanine or tryptophan. The chain has TRBV5-5 and TRBJ2-7; D may be TRBD1 (5 bases). The V and J ends lost 3 bases and 0 bases respectively, with 10 bases between them. The CDR3 loop spans 14 amino acids. The germline V gene encodes CDR1 SGHKS and CDR2 YYEKEE (reference sequence). The CDR3 spells CASSSLDNSYEQYL. CDR3 bases: TGTGCCAGCAGCTCGTTGGACAACTCCTACGAGCAGTACCTC.

A remark on this clonotype: This may come from a read error, since a much larger clone is one base off. The V and J genes are TRBV7-9 and TRBJ2-5; the D gene could be TRBD1 or TRBD2 (5 bases each). This CDR3 spans 14 amino acids. Germline CDR1 SEHNR, CDR2 FQNEAQ (reference sequence). The CDR3 coding sequence is TGTGCCAGCAGCTTCCCGAGGGGTTTCGAGACCCGGTACTTC. Its translation is CASSFPRGFETRYF. The whole variable domain, remainder taken from reference TRBV7-9 and TRBJ2-5, is DTGVSQNPRHKITKRGQNVTFRCDPISEHNRLYWYRQTLGQGPEFLTYFQNEAQLEKSRLLSDRFSAERPKGSFSTLEIQRTEQGDSAMYLCASSFPRGFETRYFGPGTRLLVL.

The gene calls are TRBV4-1 and TRBJ2-7; 10 nucleotides agree with TRBD2. The germline V gene encodes CDR1 MGHRA and CDR2 YSYEKL. The CDR3 runs 16 residues. V trimming: 0 bases; J trimming: 0 bases; junction bases outside the gene matches: 2. The CDR3 region has the DNA TGCGCCAGCAGCCAAGATTTAGCGGGGGGCTCCTACGAGCAGTACTTC. It is translated as CASSQDLAGGSYEQYF.

This clonotype was found a few times. The V and J genes are TRBV4-3 and TRBJ1-3, with D uncertain. The CDR3 consists of 16 residues. Looked up from germline, CDR1 is LGHNA and CDR2 is YSLEER. The V gene lost 0 bases and the J gene lost 0 bases, with 9 bases spanning the gap. The CDR3 region has the DNA TGCGCCAGCAGCCAAGACCGGGCGGGCTCTGGAAACACCATATATTTT. Protein sequence: CASSQDRAGSGNTIYF.

Many counts were recorded for this clonotype. The chain combines TRBV27 with TRBJ2-2, with 10 positions matching TRBD2. After removal of 8 bases from V and 3 bases from J, the junction contained 9 bases not matched to a gene. CDR1 MNHEY and CDR2 SMNVEV come from the germline V gene (reference sequence). This CDR3 contains 16 residues. The CDR3 here is CASASGGASYTGELFF. In DNA, the CDR3 is TGTGCCAGCGCGAGCGGGGGGGCTTCGTACACCGGGGAGCTGTTTTTT.

This clonotype was counted a few times. The chain couples TRBV30 to TRBJ2-1, with a possible D match to TRBD1 (5 bases). The CDR3 spans 13 residues. Looked up from germline, CDR1 is GTSNPN and CDR2 is SVGIG (reference sequence). V shed 3 bases and J shed 0 bases, with 6 bases lying between them. The CDR3 loop reads CAWRDNSYNEQFF. The CDR3 coding sequence is TGTGCCTGGAGGGACAACTCCTACAATGAGCAGTTCTTC.

This clonotype was seen ten or more times. J is TRBJ1-5 and V is TRBV20-1; no reliable D call. V dropped 1 base and J dropped 5 bases, with 9 bases sitting between them. Germline V gives CDR1 DFQATT, CDR2 SNEGSKA (reference sequence). The CDR3 extends over 13 amino acids. CDR3 region: CSARVAWDQPQHF. The CDR3 DNA reads as TGCAGTGCTAGAGTAGCTTGGGATCAGCCCCAGCATTTT.

This clonotype turned up a few times. V gene TRBV7-9 combines with J gene TRBJ2-3, with 10 bases that match TRBD2. This CDR3 has 18 amino acids. Germline V gene lookup returns CDR1 SEHNR and CDR2 FQNEAQ (reference sequence). The trim removed 2 bases at V and 2 bases at J, leaving 10 bases unmatched. The chain's CDR3 is CASSLTVRTSGTTDTQYF. The CDR3 bases are TGTGCCAGCAGCTTAACGGTGAGGACTAGCGGCACCACAGATACGCAGTATTTT.

This clonotype was seen a handful of times. This chain joins TRBV30 and TRBJ2-1, with 13 bases matching TRBD2. Germline V lookup: CDR1 GTSNPN, CDR2 SVGIG (reference sequence). Trimming removed 7 bases from V and 8 bases from J; junction bases left unmatched: 2. This CDR3 comprises 12 residues. The CDR3 bases are TGTGCCTTACTAGCGGGAGGGTATGAGCAGTTCTTC. It translates to CALLAGGYEQFF.

Many counts were recorded for this clonotype. The rearrangement joins TRBV4-1 to TRBJ2-3, with D unresolved. Per the germline V gene, CDR1 is MGHRA and CDR2 is YSYEKL. The CDR3 is 12 amino acids. V shed 5 bases and J shed 4 bases, with 7 bases lying between them. CDR3 nucleotides: TGCGCCAGCAGCAGTCCCCCAGATACGCAGTATTTT. As protein: CASSSPPDTQYF.